The rows below give T cell receptor beta chains drawn from one sample of a study of blood T cell repertoires in COVID-19. The repertoire was sequenced with immunoSEQ multiplex PCR; TCRdb's copy has only in-frame clones and lacks some. This sample yields some 220,000 clones, of which 85% to 90% are seen a single time; under 3.5% belongs to the top ten. The source material was PBMCs or T cells enriched from blood (not recorded which). All receptors come from a woman aged 18-30 years in a cohort exposed to, infected with or recovered from COVID-19 (not recorded which). Each CDR3 is given with its conserved first and last residue. The D gene is left open where the match is weak. Where a row states a size, it is once, few, many or the class of an expanded clone; other rows omit it.

abundance,v_gene,j_gene,d_gene,CDR3aa,CDR3nt
NA,TRBV4-2,TRBJ2-3,NA,CASSQVASEGTDTQYF,TGTGCCAGCAGCCAAGTGGCTAGCGAAGGCACAGATACGCAGTATTTT
NA,TRBV7-9,TRBJ1-2,TRBD1,CASSNKMGQGADGYTF,TGTGCCAGCAGCAATAAAATGGGACAGGGGGCAGATGGCTACACCTTC
NA,TRBV30,TRBJ1-1,TRBD1,CAWRTGSTEAFF,TGTGCCTGGCGGACAGGGAGCACTGAAGCTTTCTTT
NA,TRBV7-3,TRBJ1-3,NA,CASSPQISGNTIYF,TGTGCCAGCAGCCCCCAGATCTCTGGAAACACCATATATTTT
NA,TRBV19,TRBJ1-4,NA,CASGEKLFF,TGTGCCAGCGGGGAAAAACTGTTTTTT
NA,TRBV5-5,TRBJ1-5,NA,CASSLWAGNQPQHF,TGTGCCAGCAGCTTGTGGGCAGGGAATCAGCCCCAGCATTTT
NA,TRBV5-6,TRBJ1-2,TRBD1,CASSSTGGYGYTF,TGTGCCAGCAGCTCAACAGGGGGCTATGGCTACACCTTC
few,TRBV3-1/TRBV3-2,TRBJ2-5,NA,CASSQVRTLETQYF,TGTGCCAGCAGCCAAGTCAGGACATTGGAGACCCAGTACTTC
NA,TRBV10-3,TRBJ2-1,TRBD2,CASPTSGESYNEQFF,TGTGCCAGCCCGACTAGCGGAGAGTCCTACAATGAGCAGTTCTTC
NA,TRBV6-5,TRBJ1-5,NA,CASSPTFGGDQPQHF,TGTGCCAGCAGTCCTACTTTTGGCGGGGATCAGCCCCAGCATTTT
few,TRBV7-6,TRBJ2-5,TRBD2,CASSSGLAGGRGETQYF,TGTGCCAGCAGCTCGGGACTAGCGGGGGGCCGGGGGGAGACCCAGTACTTC
NA,TRBV6-2/TRBV6-3,TRBJ1-5,NA,CASSTGQGGNQPQHF,TGTGCCAGCAGTACCGGACAAGGGGGCAATCAGCCCCAGCATTTT
NA,TRBV7-2,TRBJ2-1,NA,CASSSRTNNEQFF,TGTGCCAGCAGTTCGAGGACTAACAATGAGCAGTTCTTC
NA,TRBV11-2,TRBJ2-7,NA,CASSLGFSSYEQYF,TGTGCCAGCAGCTTAGGTTTTAGTTCGTACGAGCAGTACTTC
few,TRBV7-3,TRBJ2-2,NA,CASSTLPGLNGELFF,TGTGCCAGCAGCACCCTTCCGGGACTTAATGGGGAGCTGTTTTTT
NA,TRBV11-3,TRBJ2-3,TRBD2,CASSLDSARGSGDTQYF,TGTGCCAGCAGCTTAGATTCGGCGCGCGGGAGTGGCGATACGCAGTATTTT
NA,TRBV12-3/TRBV12-4,TRBJ2-5,TRBD2,CASSLRGEETQYF,TGTGCCAGCAGCCTTCGGGGGGAAGAGACCCAGTACTTC
few,TRBV18,TRBJ2-2,TRBD1,CASSPPKGATNTGELFF,TGTGCCAGCTCACCACCGAAGGGGGCCACGAACACCGGGGAGCTGTTTTTT
NA,TRBV10-2,TRBJ1-6,NA,CASSSSGNDYNSPLHF,TGCGCCAGCTCTTCCAGCGGGAACGACTATAATTCACCCCTCCACTTT
NA,TRBV15,TRBJ2-6,NA,CATSGTSSGANVLTF,TGTGCCACCAGCGGTACTAGCTCTGGGGCCAACGTCCTGACTTTC
NA,TRBV10-3,TRBJ2-1,TRBD2,CAISESRTSGRGNEQFF,TGTGCCATCAGTGAGTCGAGAACTAGCGGGAGAGGCAATGAGCAGTTCTTC
NA,TRBV24-1,TRBJ2-5,TRBD2,CATSDSRLAGGGTQYF,TGTGCCACCAGTGATTCTCGACTAGCGGGAGGGGGGACCCAGTACTTC
once,TRBV12-3/TRBV12-4,TRBJ2-7,NA,CASRGTEGEQYF,TGTGCCAGCAGAGGCACGGAGGGCGAGCAGTACTTC
NA,TRBV6-5,TRBJ1-1,TRBD1,CASSPRTGRNTEAFF,TGTGCCAGCAGTCCGCGGACAGGGCGGAACACTGAAGCTTTCTTT
NA,TRBV11-2,TRBJ2-2,NA,CASSLAPFEATGELFF,TGTGCCAGCAGCTTAGCTCCCTTCGAAGCCACCGGGGAGCTGTTTTTT
NA,TRBV2,TRBJ1-2,NA,CASSPGQHHGYTF,TGTGCCAGCAGCCCAGGACAGCATCACGGCTACACCTTC
once,TRBV19,TRBJ1-4,NA,CASTLGPINEKLFF,TGTGCCAGTACCCTGGGGCCGATTAATGAAAAACTGTTTTTT
NA,TRBV5-1,TRBJ2-5,TRBD1,CASSLVGQGEETQYF,TGCGCCAGCAGCTTGGTAGGACAGGGAGAAGAGACCCAGTACTTC
NA,TRBV6-5,TRBJ1-6,TRBD1,CASNTDRGNSPLHF,TGTGCCAGCAATACGGACAGGGGGAATTCACCCCTCCACTTT
once,TRBV5-3,TRBJ1-4,NA,CARSSPTPGTTNEKLFF,TGTGCCAGAAGCTCCCCCACCCCAGGGACAACTAATGAAAAACTGTTTTTT
NA,TRBV28,TRBJ2-7,TRBD1,CASSSQDRQRVGYEQYF,TGTGCCAGCAGTTCTCAGGACAGGCAGAGGGTCGGCTACGAGCAGTACTTC
few,TRBV6-1,TRBJ2-1,TRBD2,CASSEETAGRHEQFF,TGTGCCAGCAGTGAAGAGACAGCGGGACGACATGAGCAGTTCTTC
NA,TRBV24-1,TRBJ2-2,TRBD1,CATSAQMPRTGGTGELFF,TGTGCCACCAGTGCCCAAATGCCTCGGACAGGGGGAACCGGGGAGCTGTTTTTT
few,TRBV10-2,TRBJ1-6,NA,CASTLGQINSPLHF,TGCGCCAGCACCCTAGGACAGATTAATTCACCCCTCCACTTT
NA,TRBV12-3/TRBV12-4,TRBJ2-5,NA,CASSLRGGETQYF,TGTGCCAGCAGTTTAAGGGGTGGGGAGACCCAGTACTTC
NA,TRBV6-5,TRBJ2-1,NA,CAAHGGLSSYNEQFF,TGTGCCGCCCACGGGGGTCTCAGCTCCTACAATGAGCAGTTCTTC
NA,TRBV7-6,TRBJ2-1,TRBD2,CASSLKWAGGQYHEQFF,TGTGCCAGCAGCTTAAAATGGGCGGGGGGGCAATATCATGAGCAGTTCTTC
few,TRBV5-1,TRBJ1-4,TRBD1,CASSLNPGGDEKLFF,TGCGCCAGCAGCCTTAATCCAGGGGGCGATGAAAAACTGTTTTTT
NA,TRBV6-2/TRBV6-3,TRBJ2-3,TRBD1,CASSLRDSLDTQYF,TGTGCCAGCAGTTTACGGGACAGTCTGGATACGCAGTATTTT
many,TRBV25-1,TRBJ1-6,NA,CASSPQPGSNSPLHF,TGTGCCAGCAGCCCCCAACCGGGATCCAATTCACCCCTCCACTTT
NA,TRBV29-1,TRBJ2-2,NA,CSVEDGRGYTGELFF,TGCAGCGTTGAAGACGGTAGGGGGTACACCGGGGAGCTGTTTTTT
NA,TRBV5-1,TRBJ1-2,TRBD1,CASSLIPPQGADGYTF,TGCGCCAGCAGCCTCATACCCCCACAGGGGGCCGATGGCTACACCTTC
NA,TRBV19,TRBJ1-2,NA,CASSMAGNLLYGYTF,TGTGCCAGTAGTATGGCAGGGAACCTTCTCTATGGCTACACCTTC
NA,TRBV28,TRBJ1-2,NA,CASSFLRGGYTF,TGTGCCAGCAGTTTTCTGCGAGGTGGCTACACCTTC
NA,TRBV11-3,TRBJ1-4,TRBD1,CASSLTPTGQGEKLFF,TGTGCCAGCAGCTTAACTCCGACAGGGCAAGGGGAAAAACTGTTTTTT
NA,TRBV4-1,TRBJ2-7,NA,CASSQDSSLSSYEQYF,TGCGCCAGCAGCCAAGATAGTAGCCTTAGCTCCTACGAGCAGTACTTC
NA,TRBV7-2,TRBJ1-1,TRBD1,CASSPQQGTTEAFF,TGTGCCAGCAGCCCCCAACAGGGGACCACTGAAGCTTTCTTT
NA,TRBV28,TRBJ2-3,NA,CASSERGGASPDTQYF,TGTGCCAGCAGCGAAAGGGGGGGGGCCTCCCCAGATACGCAGTATTTT
once,TRBV10-3,TRBJ1-2,TRBD1,CAIRGTGQDGYTF,TGTGCCATCAGAGGGACAGGCCAGGATGGCTACACCTTC
NA,TRBV5-5,TRBJ2-2,NA,CASSLVGVSTGELFF,TGTGCCAGCAGCTTGGTCGGGGTGAGCACCGGGGAGCTGTTTTTT
NA,TRBV10-1,TRBJ1-1,TRBD1,CASSEGGVDEAFF,TGCGCCAGCAGTGAAGGGGGCGTTGATGAAGCTTTCTTT
NA,TRBV5-1,TRBJ2-3,TRBD2,CASSWGTSGRPDLTTDTQYF,TGCGCCAGCAGCTGGGGGACTAGCGGGAGGCCCGATTTAACCACAGATACGCAGTATTTT
NA,TRBV11-2,TRBJ1-3,NA,CASSLDRVSVSGNTIYF,TGTGCCAGCAGCTTAGATCGGGTCAGTGTCTCTGGAAACACCATATATTTT